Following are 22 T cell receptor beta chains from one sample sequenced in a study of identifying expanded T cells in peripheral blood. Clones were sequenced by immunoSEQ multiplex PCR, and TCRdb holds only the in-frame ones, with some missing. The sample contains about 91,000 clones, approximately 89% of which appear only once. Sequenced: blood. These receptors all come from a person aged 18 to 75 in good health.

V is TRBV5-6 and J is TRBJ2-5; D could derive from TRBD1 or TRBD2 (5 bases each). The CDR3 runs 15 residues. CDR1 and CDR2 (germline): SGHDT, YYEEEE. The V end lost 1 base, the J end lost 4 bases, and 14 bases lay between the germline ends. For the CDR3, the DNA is TGTGCCAGCAGCTTGCTAGGGGAGCGGCGAGAGACCCAGTACTTC. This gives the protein CASSLLGERRETQYF. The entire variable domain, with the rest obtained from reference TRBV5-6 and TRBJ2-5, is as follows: DAGVTQSPTHLIKTRGQQVTLRCSPKSGHDTVSWYQQALGQGPQFIFQYYEEEERQRGNFPDRFSGHQFPNYSSELNVNALLLGDSALYLCASSLLGERRETQYFGPGTRLLVL.

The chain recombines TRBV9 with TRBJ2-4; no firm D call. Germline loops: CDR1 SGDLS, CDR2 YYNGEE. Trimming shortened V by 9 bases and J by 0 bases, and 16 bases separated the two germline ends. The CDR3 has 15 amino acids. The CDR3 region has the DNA TGTGCCACCTGGGTTGGGTCTCTAGCCAAAAACATTCAGTACTTC. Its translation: CATWVGSLAKNIQYF.

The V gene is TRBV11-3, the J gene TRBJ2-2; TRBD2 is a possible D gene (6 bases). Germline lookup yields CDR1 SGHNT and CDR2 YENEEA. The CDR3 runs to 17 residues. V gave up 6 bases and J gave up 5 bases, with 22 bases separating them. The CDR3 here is CASSPKNPGRNTGELFF. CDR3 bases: TGTGCCAGCAGTCCAAAAAATCCGGGGAGGAATACCGGGGAGCTGTTTTTT.

The CDR3, as DNA: TGTGCCTCCTCGCTGGGCCAGCCCCAGCATTTT. This sequence encodes CASSLGQPQHF. The chain links TRBV6-1 to TRBJ1-5; no clear D. Germline values: CDR1 MNHNS, CDR2 SASEGT. The CDR3 runs 11 residues. V lost 11 bases to trimming and J lost 7 bases, with 12 bases between them.

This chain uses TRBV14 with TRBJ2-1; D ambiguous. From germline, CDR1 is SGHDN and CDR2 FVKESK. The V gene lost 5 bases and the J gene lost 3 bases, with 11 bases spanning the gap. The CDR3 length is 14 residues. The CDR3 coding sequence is TGTGCCAGCAGCGGCCGGTCCTTCTACAATGAGCAGTTCTTC. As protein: CASSGRSFYNEQFF.

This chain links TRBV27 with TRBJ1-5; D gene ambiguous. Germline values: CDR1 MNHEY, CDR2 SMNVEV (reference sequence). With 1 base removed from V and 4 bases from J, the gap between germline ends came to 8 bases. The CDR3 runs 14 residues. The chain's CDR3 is CASSLYRGNQPQHF. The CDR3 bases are TGTGCCAGCAGTTTATATCGGGGTAATCAGCCCCAGCATTTT.

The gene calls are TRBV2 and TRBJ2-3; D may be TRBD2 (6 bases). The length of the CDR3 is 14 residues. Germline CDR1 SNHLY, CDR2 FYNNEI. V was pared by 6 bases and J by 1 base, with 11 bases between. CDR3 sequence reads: CASRKGGGTDTQYF. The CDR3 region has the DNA TGTGCCAGCAGGAAAGGAGGGGGCACAGATACGCAGTATTTT.

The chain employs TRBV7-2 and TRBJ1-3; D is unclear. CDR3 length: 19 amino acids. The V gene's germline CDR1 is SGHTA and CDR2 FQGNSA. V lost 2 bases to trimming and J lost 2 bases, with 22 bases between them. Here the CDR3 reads CASSLMGVRVPAAGNTIYF. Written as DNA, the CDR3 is TGTGCCAGCAGCTTAATGGGCGTACGAGTTCCGGCAGCTGGAAACACCATATATTTT.

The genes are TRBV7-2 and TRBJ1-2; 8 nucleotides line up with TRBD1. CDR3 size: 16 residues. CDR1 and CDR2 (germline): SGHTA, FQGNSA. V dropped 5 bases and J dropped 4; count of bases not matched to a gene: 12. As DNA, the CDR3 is TGTGCCAGCAGCCCCGGAGTGACAGGGGCGATCTATGGCTACACCTTC. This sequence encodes CASSPGVTGAIYGYTF.

CDR3 DNA: TGCGCCAGCAGCTTGGGACTAGCGGGAGGAATAGATACGCAGTATTTT. Translated, it gives CASSLGLAGGIDTQYF. This chain joins TRBV5-1 and TRBJ2-3; TRBD2 agrees at 13 bases. The CDR3 runs to 16 residues. V lost 0 bases, J lost 5 bases, and 3 bases stayed unmatched. The germline V gene has CDR1 SGHRS and CDR2 YFSETQ.

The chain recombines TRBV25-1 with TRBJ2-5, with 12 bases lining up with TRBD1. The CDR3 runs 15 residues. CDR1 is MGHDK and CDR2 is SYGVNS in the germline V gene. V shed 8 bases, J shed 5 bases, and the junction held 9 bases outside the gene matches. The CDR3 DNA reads TGTGCCAGCTTCCCTCGGGACAGGGGGCGGGAGACCCAGTACTTC. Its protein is CASFPRDRGRETQYF. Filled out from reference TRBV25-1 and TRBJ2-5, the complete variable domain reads EADIYQTPRYLVIGTGKKITLECSQTMGHDKMYWYQQDPGMELHLIHYSYGVNSTEKGDLSSESTVSRIRTEHFPLTLESARPSHTSQYLCASFPRDRGRETQYFGPGTRLLVL.

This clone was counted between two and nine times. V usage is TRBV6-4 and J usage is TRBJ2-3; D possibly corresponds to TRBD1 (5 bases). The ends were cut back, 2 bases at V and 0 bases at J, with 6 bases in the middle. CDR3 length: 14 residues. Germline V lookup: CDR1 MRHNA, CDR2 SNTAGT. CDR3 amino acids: CASSDGASTDTQYF. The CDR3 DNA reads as TGTGCCAGCAGTGACGGGGCTAGCACAGATACGCAGTATTTT.

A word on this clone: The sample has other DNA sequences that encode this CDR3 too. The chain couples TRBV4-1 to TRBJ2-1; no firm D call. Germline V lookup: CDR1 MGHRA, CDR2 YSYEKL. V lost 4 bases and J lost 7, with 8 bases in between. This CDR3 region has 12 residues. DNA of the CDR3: TGCGCCAGCAGCCCTGGGCAGAATGAGCAGTTCTTC. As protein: CASSPGQNEQFF.

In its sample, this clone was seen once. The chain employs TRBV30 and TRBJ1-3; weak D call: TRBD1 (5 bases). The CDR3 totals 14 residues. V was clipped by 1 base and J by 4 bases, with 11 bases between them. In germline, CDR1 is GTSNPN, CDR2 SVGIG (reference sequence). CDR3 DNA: TGTGCCTGGAGTGCCATGGGGCTCGGAAACACCATATATTTT. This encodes CAWSAMGLGNTIYF.

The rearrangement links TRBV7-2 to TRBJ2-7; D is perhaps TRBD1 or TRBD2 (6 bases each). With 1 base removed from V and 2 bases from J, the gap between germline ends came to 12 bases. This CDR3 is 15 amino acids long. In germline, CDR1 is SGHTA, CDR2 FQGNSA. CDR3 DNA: TGTGCCAGCAGCTTAGAGGGGGGCAGGACCTACGAGCAGTACTTC. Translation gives CASSLEGGRTYEQYF.

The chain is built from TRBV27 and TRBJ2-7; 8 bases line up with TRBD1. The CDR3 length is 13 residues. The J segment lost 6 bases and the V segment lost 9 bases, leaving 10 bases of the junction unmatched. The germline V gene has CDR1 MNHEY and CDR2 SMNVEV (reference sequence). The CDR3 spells CASSRQGSAEQYF. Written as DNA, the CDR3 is TGTGCCAGTAGTAGACAGGGGTCCGCCGAGCAGTACTTC.

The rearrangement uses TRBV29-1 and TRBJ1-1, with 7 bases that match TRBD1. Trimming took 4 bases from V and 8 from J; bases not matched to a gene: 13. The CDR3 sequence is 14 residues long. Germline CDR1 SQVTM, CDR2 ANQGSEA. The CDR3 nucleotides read TGCAGCGTTGTATCCCGATCGACAGGGTCCGAAGCTTTCTTT. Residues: CSVVSRSTGSEAFF. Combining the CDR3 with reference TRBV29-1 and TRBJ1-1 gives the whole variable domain SAVISQKPSRDICQRGTSLTIQCQVDSQVTMMFWYRQQPGQSLTLIATANQGSEATYESGFVIDKFPISRPNLTFSTLTVSNMSPEDSSIYLCSVVSRSTGSEAFFGQGTRLTVV.

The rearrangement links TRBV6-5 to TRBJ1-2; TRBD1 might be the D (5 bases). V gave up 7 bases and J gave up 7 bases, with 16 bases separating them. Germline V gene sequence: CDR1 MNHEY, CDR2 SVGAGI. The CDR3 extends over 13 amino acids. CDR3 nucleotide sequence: TGTGCCAGCAAAACCACAGGTACTCGTGGCTACACCTTC. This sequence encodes CASKTTGTRGYTF.

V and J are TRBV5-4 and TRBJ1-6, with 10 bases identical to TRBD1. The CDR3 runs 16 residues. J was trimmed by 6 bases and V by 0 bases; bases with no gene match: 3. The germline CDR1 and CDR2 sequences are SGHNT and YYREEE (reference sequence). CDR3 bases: TGTGCCAGCAGCTTGGCCGGGACAGGGGTTAATTCACCCCTCCACTTT. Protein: CASSLAGTGVNSPLHF.

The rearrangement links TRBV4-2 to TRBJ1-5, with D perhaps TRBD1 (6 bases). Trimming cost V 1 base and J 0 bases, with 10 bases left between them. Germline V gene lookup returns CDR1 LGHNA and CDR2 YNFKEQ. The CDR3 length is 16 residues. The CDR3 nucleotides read TGTGCCAGCAGCCAAGGACCAGGGGATAGCAATCAGCCCCAGCATTTT. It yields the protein CASSQGPGDSNQPQHF.

The CDR3 DNA follows: TGTGCCAGCAGCTTAGGGCAGGGGGCGACTGAAGCTTTCTTT. Translating it yields CASSLGQGATEAFF. This rearrangement joins TRBV7-9 to TRBJ1-1; the match to TRBD1 covers 8 bases. The CDR3 is 14 amino acids. J was trimmed by 5 bases and V by 1 base; bases with no gene match: 3. Germline CDR1 is SEHNR and CDR2 is FQNEAQ (reference sequence).

This CDR3 is CASSTGTSTNEQFF. The CDR3 bases are TGTGCCAGCTCAACCGGGACTAGCACCAATGAGCAGTTCTTC. V is TRBV18 and J is TRBJ2-1; 9 bases map to TRBD2. The CDR3 has 14 residues. Germline V CDR1 and CDR2: KGHSH, LQKENI. The trim removed 5 bases at V and 6 bases at J, leaving 5 bases unmatched.